Below, one T cell receptor beta chain is given with its context. Seattle patients were enrolled while actively infected and followed longitudinally. Study processing details: Researchers report that nucleated cell counts were estimated from reference gene primer amplification. Generated by immunoSEQ multiplex PCR, the TCRdb table keeps only in-frame clones and is missing some. V, J and clone size are taken as reported in that table, and D and trimming were inferred from the DNA itself. Found here are approximately 260,000 clones, 80% to 90% of them singletons; the top ten hold about a tenth. CDR3 length: 14 residues. This sample stems from a study of blood T cell repertoires in COVID-19. Overall study context: There were acute and convalescent COVID-19 samples, and they came from the United States, Italy and Spain. T cells, B-cell-depleted T cells, or PBMCs supplied cDNA or gDNA.

This sequence was found in a woman in her seventies with COVID-19, enrolled during active disease. The chain employs TRBV21-1 and TRBJ1-2; the D segment call TRBD1 is taken from the table without a DNA check. TRBV21-1 is recorded as a pseudogene. Material: peripheral blood. The CDR3 here is CASIKSTGIYGYTF. The CDR3 nucleotides are TGTGCCAGCATCAAGTCCACAGGGATCTATGGCTACACCTTC.